These 32 T cell receptor beta chains share one sample of origin, sequenced in a study of T cells in Graves' hyperthyroidism and ophthalmopathy. Template material for amplifying TCR beta CDR3 regions consisted of RNA transcripts. Researchers ran a first-round RT-PCR on the TCR CDR3 using the HTBI primer set. TCRdb reprocessed the multiplex PCR reads via MiXCR and lists one record per CDR3 protein. The profile covers around 540,000 distinct CDR3 sequences, with more than 45% appearing a single time and 6.5% to 9% taken by the ten largest. Sequencing used peripheral blood or thyroid tissue (not recorded which). The receptors were gathered from a woman aged 18-29 years with Graves' hyperthyroidism.

In regard to this clonotype: This sequence may be a read error, since a much larger clone differs from it by one base. In DNA form, the CDR3 reads TGTGCCAGCAGCGGGACAGGGGTTGGCAATCAGCCCCAGCATTTT. The encoded protein is CASSGTGVGNQPQHF. The gene calls are TRBV9 and TRBJ1-5; 9 positions agree with TRBD1. The CDR3 is 15 residues long. From germline, CDR1 is SGDLS and CDR2 YYNGEE. Trimming took 3 bases from V and 2 from J; bases not matched to a gene: 3.

This clonotype occurred many times. This chain's CDR3 is CASSVELNEKLFF. DNA of the CDR3: TGTGCCAGCAGCGTAGAACTTAATGAAAAACTGTTTTTT. The chain joins TRBV9 to TRBJ1-4; D unresolved. V shed 0 bases and J shed 4 bases, with 4 bases lying between them. The length of the CDR3 is 13 residues. Germline assignment: CDR1 SGDLS and CDR2 YYNGEE.

V and J are TRBV7-3 and TRBJ2-7; 7 nucleotides agree with TRBD2. Germline CDR1 is SGHTA and CDR2 is FQGTGA. The CDR3 is made up of 14 amino acids. The V segment lost 4 bases and the J segment 3 bases; nucleotides outside the gene matches: 6. The CDR3 DNA reads TGTGCCAGCAGCTCCGGGACTATCATCTACGAGCAGTACTTC. It codes for CASSSGTIIYEQYF.

The V call is TRBV10-3, the J call TRBJ2-2, with TRBD2 identical over 10 bases. Germline V gene lookup returns CDR1 ENHRY and CDR2 SYGVKD. The CDR3 length is 17 residues. The V segment lost 0 bases and the J segment 5 bases; nucleotides outside the gene matches: 6. The CDR3 protein is CAISESPSGRRTGELFF. In DNA, the CDR3 is TGTGCCATCAGTGAGTCTCCTAGCGGGAGACGGACCGGGGAGCTGTTTTTT.

This clonotype showed up just a few times. The J gene is TRBJ1-2, the V gene TRBV7-9; a weak D match, TRBD1 (6 bases). Trimming took off 5 bases at V and 2 bases at J, with 12 bases between the two ends. The CDR3 covers 14 residues. Germline V gene sequence: CDR1 SEHNR, CDR2 FQNEAQ (reference sequence). Here the CDR3 DNA reads TGTGCCAGCAGCGGGTGGGACACCAACTATGGCTACACCTTC. Residues: CASSGWDTNYGYTF.

The chain combines TRBV25-1 with TRBJ1-5, with D maybe TRBD1 (6 bases). CDR3 length equals 14 residues. Trimming shortened V by 5 bases and J by 4 bases, and 12 bases separated the two germline ends. Germline V gene lookup returns CDR1 MGHDK and CDR2 SYGVNS. As DNA, the CDR3 is TGTGCCAGCAGTAGTACACAGGGAAATCAGCCCCAGCATTTT. Its protein is CASSSTQGNQPQHF.

This clonotype came up a few times. The rearrangement links TRBV20-1 to TRBJ2-7; TRBD1 agrees at 7 bases. The CDR3 extends over 14 amino acids. Per germline, CDR1 DFQATT and CDR2 SNEGSKA (reference sequence). V gave up 3 bases and J gave up 3 bases; unmatched junction bases: 8. The CDR3 DNA reads TGCAGTGCTAGGCAAGACAGGGACGACTACGAGCAGTACTTC. It specifies CSARQDRDDYEQYF.

The rearrangement links TRBV6-6 to TRBJ1-2, with 11 bases matching TRBD1. There are 15 residues in the CDR3. From germline, CDR1 is MNHNY and CDR2 SVGAGI (reference sequence). V lost 0 bases, J lost 7 bases, and 4 bases stayed unmatched. The chain's CDR3 is CASSYSDRGLVGYTF. CDR3 sequence (DNA): TGTGCCAGCAGTTACTCGGACAGGGGGCTTGTTGGCTACACCTTC.

This clonotype was seen only a few times. This sequence joins TRBV20-1 and TRBJ2-7, with 8 bases aligning to TRBD2. Trimming cost V 6 bases and J 4 bases; bases outside gene matches: 11. Germline V CDR1 and CDR2: DFQATT, SNEGSKA (reference sequence). The CDR3 runs to 14 residues. CDR3 loop: CSAEAGEGTYEQYF. The CDR3, as DNA: TGCAGTGCGGAAGCGGGAGAGGGAACTTACGAGCAGTACTTC.

This clonotype was detected a few times. The rearrangement links TRBV20-1 to TRBJ1-6, with a weak D call TRBD1 (6 bases). This CDR3 is built from 14 residues. V dropped 1 base and J dropped 10 bases, with 14 bases sitting between them. Germline V gene lookup returns CDR1 DFQATT and CDR2 SNEGSKA (reference sequence). CDR3 amino acids: CSARGTGIRSPLHF. The CDR3 bases are TGCAGTGCTAGAGGTACAGGGATCAGGTCACCCCTCCACTTT.

The chain carries TRBV2 and TRBJ1-3; the match to TRBD1 covers 10 bases. Germline assignment: CDR1 SNHLY and CDR2 FYNNEI. The CDR3 has 16 residues. After removal of 11 bases from V and 0 bases from J, the junction contained 10 bases not matched to a gene. The CDR3 spells CAGDRDRGDSGNTIYF. CDR3 nucleotide sequence: TGTGCCGGCGACCGGGACAGGGGAGACTCTGGAAACACCATATATTTT.

This clonotype was picked up a small number of times. The chain joins TRBV7-9 to TRBJ2-7, with D possibly being TRBD2 (5 bases). Per germline, CDR1 SEHNR and CDR2 FQNEAQ (reference sequence). The CDR3 is 12 residues long. Trimming shortened V by 6 bases and J by 7 bases, and 13 bases separated the two germline ends. CDR3 bases: TGTGCCAGCAGTTATAACTGGGAGGAGCAGTACTTC. Encoded protein: CASSYNWEEQYF.

This clonotype was seen ten or more times. This chain connects TRBV24-1 to TRBJ1-2; D unresolved. Looked up from germline, CDR1 is KGHDR and CDR2 is SFDVKD. The CDR3 is 12 amino acids. The germline V and J ends were trimmed by 9 bases and 5 bases, with 12 bases remaining between them. CDR3: CATQDRLYGYTF. In DNA, the CDR3 is TGTGCCACCCAAGACCGGCTTTATGGCTACACCTTC.

This clonotype has ten or more counts. The chain couples TRBV19 to TRBJ1-1; maybe TRBD1 (5 bases). The CDR3 covers 13 residues. Trimming stripped 1 base from V and 3 bases from J, with 6 bases between. Germline V gene sequence: CDR1 LNHDA, CDR2 SQIVND (reference sequence). The CDR3 bases are TGTGCCAGTAGTATAGGGGGCCACACTGAAGCTTTCTTT. Protein product: CASSIGGHTEAFF.

The chain has TRBV25-1 and TRBJ1-1, with D possibly being TRBD1 (6 bases). The V and J ends lost 6 bases and 4 bases respectively, with 18 bases between them. The germline V gene encodes CDR1 MGHDK and CDR2 SYGVNS. The CDR3 is 15 residues long. The CDR3 sequence: CASSQGWDMATEAFF. Here the CDR3 DNA reads TGTGCCAGCAGCCAAGGATGGGACATGGCCACTGAAGCTTTCTTT.

This CDR3 reads CSARPVTGANTEAFF. The CDR3 region has the DNA TGCAGTGCTAGACCAGTGACAGGGGCTAACACTGAAGCTTTCTTT. The rearrangement joins TRBV20-1 to TRBJ1-1; TRBD1 matches at 8 bases. The V segment lost 2 bases and the J segment 2 bases; nucleotides outside the gene matches: 7. Germline V lookup: CDR1 DFQATT, CDR2 SNEGSKA (reference sequence). The CDR3 spans 15 residues.

CDR3 loop: CASSADRREEKLFF. The CDR3 nucleotides are TGTGCCAGCAGCGCGGACAGGCGGGAGGAAAAACTGTTTTTT. The chain is built from TRBV2 and TRBJ1-4; 7 nucleotides align to TRBD1. CDR3 size: 14 residues. V trimming: 6 bases; J trimming: 8 bases; junction bases outside the gene matches: 9. Germline values: CDR1 SNHLY, CDR2 FYNNEI.

The chain recombines TRBV29-1 with TRBJ1-2; D is perhaps TRBD1 (5 bases). The CDR3 has 11 amino acids. From germline, CDR1 is SQVTM and CDR2 ANQGSEA. CDR3 in DNA: TGCAGTTACCAGGAGGGGATAGGCTACACCTTC. Translating it yields CSYQEGIGYTF.

This chain links TRBV29-1 with TRBJ1-1; TRBD1 might be the D (6 bases). The V and J ends lost 4 bases and 3 bases respectively, with 12 bases between them. CDR3 length: 13 residues. Germline CDR1 and CDR2: SQVTM and ANQGSEA. This CDR3 is CSVAGGSDTEAFF. CDR3 sequence (DNA): TGCAGCGTTGCTGGGGGCTCGGACACTGAAGCTTTCTTT. Using reference TRBV29-1 and TRBJ1-1 for the parts outside the CDR3, the full variable domain is SAVISQKPSRDICQRGTSLTIQCQVDSQVTMMFWYRQQPGQSLTLIATANQGSEATYESGFVIDKFPISRPNLTFSTLTVSNMSPEDSSIYLCSVAGGSDTEAFFGQGTRLTVV.

This clonotype was detected only a few times. This chain connects TRBV7-8 to TRBJ2-3, with 14 bases matching TRBD2. CDR1 is SGHVS and CDR2 is FQNEAQ in the germline V gene. J lost 4 bases, V lost 5 bases, and 2 bases had no gene match. The CDR3 totals 15 residues. CDR3 protein: CASSLTSGRADTQYF. CDR3 DNA sequence: TGTGCCAGCAGCCTGACTAGCGGGAGGGCAGATACGCAGTATTTT.

This clonotype appeared many times. The genes are TRBV14 and TRBJ1-2, with D hard to call. V was trimmed by 5 bases and J by 0 bases, leaving 7 bases between them. The CDR3 runs 13 residues. Germline CDR1 is SGHDN and CDR2 is FVKESK. The CDR3, as DNA: TGTGCCAGCAGCTTAGAACCTAACTATGGCTACACCTTC. This codes for CASSLEPNYGYTF.

The chain employs TRBV29-1 and TRBJ2-7; D unresolved. V was shortened by 2 bases and J by 5 bases, with 7 bases between the two germline ends. The CDR3 loop spans 11 amino acids. Germline loops: CDR1 SQVTM, CDR2 ANQGSEA. CDR3 protein: CSVERVNEQYF. CDR3 coding DNA: TGCAGCGTTGAAAGGGTCAACGAGCAGTACTTC.

This rearrangement joins TRBV29-1 to TRBJ2-2, with D uncertain. The V and J ends lost 4 bases and 2 bases respectively, with 5 bases between them. CDR3 size: 12 residues. Germline V gene sequence: CDR1 SQVTM, CDR2 ANQGSEA. CDR3 residues: CSVAVNTGELFF. In nucleotides, the CDR3 is TGCAGCGTTGCAGTTAACACCGGGGAGCTGTTTTTT.

Many counts were recorded for this clonotype. V gene TRBV7-3 combines with J gene TRBJ2-5; D gene ambiguous. Trimming took 8 bases from V and 4 from J, leaving 8 bases between them. This CDR3 region has 11 residues. The germline V gene encodes CDR1 SGHTA and CDR2 FQGTGA. The CDR3 here is CASGTGETQYF. DNA for the CDR3: TGTGCCAGCGGAACCGGAGAGACCCAGTACTTC.

In this sample, this clonotype turned up a few times. The chain recombines TRBV10-3 with TRBJ2-7; TRBD1 matches 8 bases. The V segment lost 8 bases and the J segment 4 bases; nucleotides outside the gene matches: 10. The CDR3 extends over 14 amino acids. The germline CDR1 and CDR2 sequences are ENHRY and SYGVKD. For the CDR3, the DNA is TGTGCCATCGGGTCGCAGGGGGCCCATTACGAGCAGTACTTC. Its protein is CAIGSQGAHYEQYF.

In its sample, this clonotype was seen many times. The genes are TRBV9 and TRBJ2-5; D gene uncertain. Germline V gene data show CDR1 as SGDLS and CDR2 as YYNGEE. Trimming cost V 0 bases and J 5 bases, with 8 bases left between them. This CDR3 has 13 residues. CDR3 DNA sequence: TGTGCCAGCAGCGTAGATGGCTTGGAGACCCAGTACTTC. Protein product: CASSVDGLETQYF.

The chain joins TRBV20-1 to TRBJ1-1; TRBD1 agrees at 8 bases. V lost 2 bases and J lost 10; bases outside the gene matches: 6. Germline CDR1 DFQATT, CDR2 SNEGSKA (reference sequence). The CDR3 has 12 residues. CDR3 amino acids: CSARYPDRGAFF. The CDR3 DNA is TGCAGTGCTAGATACCCAGACAGGGGAGCTTTCTTT.

The rearrangement uses TRBV24-1 and TRBJ2-5; D perhaps matches TRBD2 (6 bases). The CDR3 has 16 residues. CDR1 is KGHDR and CDR2 is SFDVKD in the germline V gene. Trimming left V 1 base short and J 2 bases short, with 13 bases between. In DNA form, the CDR3 reads TGTGCCACCAGTGATTTTGCAGCGGGCAGGCAAGAGACCCAGTACTTC. Residues: CATSDFAAGRQETQYF.

A note on this clonotype: One junction end disagrees with the germline gene, perhaps due to a read error. The chain has TRBV5-5 and TRBJ1-5; D is perhaps TRBD1 (6 bases). The CDR3 extends over 15 amino acids. The germline V gene encodes CDR1 SGHKS and CDR2 YYEKEE (reference sequence). The CDR3 here is CACSVIGQRYQPQHF. The CDR3 bases are TGCGCCTGCAGCGTTATTGGACAGAGATATCAGCCCCAGCATTTT. Combining the CDR3 with reference TRBV5-5 and TRBJ1-5 gives the whole variable domain DAGVTQSPTHLIKTRGQQVTLRCSPISGHKSVSWYQQVLGQGPQFIFQYYEKEERGRGNFPDRFSARQFPNYSSELNVNALLLGDSALYLCACSVIGQRYQPQHFGDGTRLSIL.

The sample holds many counts of this clonotype. This rearrangement joins TRBV14 to TRBJ1-5; no clear D. Trimming removed 1 base from V and 3 bases from J, with 4 bases in between. The CDR3 covers 13 residues. Germline values: CDR1 SGHDN, CDR2 FVKESK. CDR3 residues: CASSQGLNQPQHF. The CDR3 nucleotides read TGTGCCAGCAGCCAAGGTCTCAATCAGCCCCAGCATTTT.

This chain connects TRBV2 to TRBJ1-4; D ambiguous. There are 14 residues in the CDR3. Trimming pared 5 bases from V and 5 bases from J, leaving 12 bases between. Germline CDR1 reads SNHLY; CDR2 reads FYNNEI. CDR3 bases: TGTGCCAGCAGTTTCTCCTGGATGAATGAAAAACTGTTTTTT. This codes for CASSFSWMNEKLFF.

CDR3 sequence: CASSQAPHTYGYTF. CDR3 coding DNA: TGTGCCAGCAGTCAAGCCCCTCACACCTATGGCTACACCTTC. This chain joins TRBV25-1 and TRBJ1-2; D remains ambiguous. The V end lost 5 bases, the J end lost 4 bases, and 14 bases lay between the germline ends. From germline, CDR1 is MGHDK and CDR2 SYGVNS. The CDR3 extends over 14 amino acids.